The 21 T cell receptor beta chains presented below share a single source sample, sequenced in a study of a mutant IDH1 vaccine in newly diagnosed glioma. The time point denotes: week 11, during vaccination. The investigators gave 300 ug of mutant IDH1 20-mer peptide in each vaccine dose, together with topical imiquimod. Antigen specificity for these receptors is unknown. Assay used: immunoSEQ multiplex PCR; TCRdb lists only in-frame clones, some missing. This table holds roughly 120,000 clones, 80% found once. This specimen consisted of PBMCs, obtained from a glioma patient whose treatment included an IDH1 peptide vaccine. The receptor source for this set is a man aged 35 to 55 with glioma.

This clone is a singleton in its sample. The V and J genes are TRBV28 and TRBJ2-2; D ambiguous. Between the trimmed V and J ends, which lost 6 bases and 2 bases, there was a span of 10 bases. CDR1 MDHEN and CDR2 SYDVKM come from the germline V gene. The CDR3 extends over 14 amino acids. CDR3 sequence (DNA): TGTGCCAGCAGCTTCTCGACTAACACCGGGGAGCTGTTTTTT. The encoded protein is CASSFSTNTGELFF.

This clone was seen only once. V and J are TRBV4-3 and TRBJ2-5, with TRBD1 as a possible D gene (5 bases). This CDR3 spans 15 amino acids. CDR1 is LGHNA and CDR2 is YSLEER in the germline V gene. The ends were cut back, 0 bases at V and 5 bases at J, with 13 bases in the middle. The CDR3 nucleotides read TGCGCCAGCAGCCAAGAATGGCAGGGTGGGGAGACCCAGTACTTC. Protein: CASSQEWQGGETQYF.

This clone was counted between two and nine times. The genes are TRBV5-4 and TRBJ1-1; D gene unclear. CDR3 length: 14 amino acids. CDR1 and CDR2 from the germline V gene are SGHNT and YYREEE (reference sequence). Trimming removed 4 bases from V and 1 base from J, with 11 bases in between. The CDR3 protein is CASSPALANTEAFF. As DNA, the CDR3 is TGTGCCAGCAGCCCAGCTCTGGCGAACACTGAAGCTTTCTTT.

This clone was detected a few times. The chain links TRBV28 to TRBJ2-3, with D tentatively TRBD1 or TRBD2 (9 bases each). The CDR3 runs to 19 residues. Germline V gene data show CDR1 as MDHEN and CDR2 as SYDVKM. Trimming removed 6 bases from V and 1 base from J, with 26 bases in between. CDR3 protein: CASRLQGAFRTSGTDTQYF. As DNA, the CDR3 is TGTGCCAGCAGATTACAGGGGGCTTTTAGGACTAGCGGCACAGATACGCAGTATTTT.

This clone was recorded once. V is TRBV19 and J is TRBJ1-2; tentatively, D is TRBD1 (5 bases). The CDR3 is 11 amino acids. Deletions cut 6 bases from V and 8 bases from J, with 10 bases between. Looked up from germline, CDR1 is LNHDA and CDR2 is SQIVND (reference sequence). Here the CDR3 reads CASSRAGGYTF. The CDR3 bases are TGTGCCAGTAGCAGGGCAGGAGGCTACACCTTC.

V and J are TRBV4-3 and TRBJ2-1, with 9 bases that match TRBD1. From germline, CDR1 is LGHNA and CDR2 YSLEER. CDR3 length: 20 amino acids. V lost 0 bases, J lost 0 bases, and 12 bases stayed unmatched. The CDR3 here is CASSQEVFLTTGGSYNEQFF. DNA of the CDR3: TGCGCCAGCAGCCAAGAAGTTTTCCTGACGACAGGGGGCTCCTACAATGAGCAGTTCTTC.

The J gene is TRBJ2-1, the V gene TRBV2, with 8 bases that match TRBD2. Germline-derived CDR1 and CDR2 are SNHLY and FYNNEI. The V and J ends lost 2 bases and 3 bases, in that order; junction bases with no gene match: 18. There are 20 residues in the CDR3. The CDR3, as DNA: TGTGCCAGCAGTGAATTGACGCTAGCGGGTCCACTAAAGGGCTACAATGAGCAGTTCTTC. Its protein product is CASSELTLAGPLKGYNEQFF.

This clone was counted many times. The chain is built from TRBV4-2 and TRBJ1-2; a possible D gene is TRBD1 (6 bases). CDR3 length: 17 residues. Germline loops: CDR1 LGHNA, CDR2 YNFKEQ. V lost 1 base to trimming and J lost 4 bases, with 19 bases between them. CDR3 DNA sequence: TGTGCCAGCAGCCAAGGCCTCTCGATACAGGGTGGCTATGGCTACACCTTC. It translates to CASSQGLSIQGGYGYTF.

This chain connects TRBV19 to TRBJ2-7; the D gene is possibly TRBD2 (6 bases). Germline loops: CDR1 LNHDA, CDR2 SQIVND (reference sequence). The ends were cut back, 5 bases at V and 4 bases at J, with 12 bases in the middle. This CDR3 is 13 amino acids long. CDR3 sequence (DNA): TGTGCCAGTAGTGCGGGAAGCCATTACGAGCAGTACTTC. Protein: CASSAGSHYEQYF.

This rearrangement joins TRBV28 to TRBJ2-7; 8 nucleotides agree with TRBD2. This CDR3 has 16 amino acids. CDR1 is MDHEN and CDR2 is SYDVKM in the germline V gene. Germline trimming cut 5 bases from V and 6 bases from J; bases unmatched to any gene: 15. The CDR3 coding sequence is TGTGCCAGCAGTGCCCCGGGACTAGGAGCGTTGGGCGAGCAGTACTTC. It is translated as CASSAPGLGALGEQYF.

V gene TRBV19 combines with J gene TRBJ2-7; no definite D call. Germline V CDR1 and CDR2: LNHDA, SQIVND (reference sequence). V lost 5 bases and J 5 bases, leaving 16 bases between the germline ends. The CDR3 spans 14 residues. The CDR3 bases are TGTGCCAGTAGTTTATCCCTAGGGCCCCACGAGCAGTACTTC. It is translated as CASSLSLGPHEQYF.

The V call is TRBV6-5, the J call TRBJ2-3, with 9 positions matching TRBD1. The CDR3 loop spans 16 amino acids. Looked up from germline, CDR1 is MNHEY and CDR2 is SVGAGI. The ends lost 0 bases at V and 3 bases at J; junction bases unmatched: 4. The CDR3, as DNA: TGTGCCAGCAGTTACTCCGGGACAGGGACGACAGATACGCAGTATTTT. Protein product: CASSYSGTGTTDTQYF.

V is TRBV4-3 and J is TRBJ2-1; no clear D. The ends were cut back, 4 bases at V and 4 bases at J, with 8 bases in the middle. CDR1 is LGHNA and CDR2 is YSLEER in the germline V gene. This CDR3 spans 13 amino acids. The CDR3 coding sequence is TGCGCCAGCAGCCCCTATCGATACAATGAGCAGTTCTTC. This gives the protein CASSPYRYNEQFF.

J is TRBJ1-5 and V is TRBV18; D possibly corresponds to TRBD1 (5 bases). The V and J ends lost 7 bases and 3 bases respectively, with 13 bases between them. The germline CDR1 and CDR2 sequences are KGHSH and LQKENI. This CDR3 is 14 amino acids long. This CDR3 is CASCPAGLNQPQHF. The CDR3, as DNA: TGTGCCAGCTGCCCAGCAGGGCTCAATCAGCCCCAGCATTTT. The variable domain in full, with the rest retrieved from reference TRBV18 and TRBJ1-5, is NAGVMQNPRHLVRRRGQEARLRCSPMKGHSHVYWYRQLPEEGLKFMVYLQKENIIDESGMPKERFSAEFPKEGPSILRIQQVVRGDSAAYFCASCPAGLNQPQHFGDGTRLSIL.

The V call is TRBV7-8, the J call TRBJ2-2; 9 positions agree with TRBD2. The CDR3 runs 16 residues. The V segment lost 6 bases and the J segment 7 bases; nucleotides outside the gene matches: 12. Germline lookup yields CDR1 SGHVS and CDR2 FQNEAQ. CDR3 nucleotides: TGTGCCAGCAGACTACTCGCGGGGGGGCCTAACGGGGAGCTGTTTTTT. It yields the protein CASRLLAGGPNGELFF.

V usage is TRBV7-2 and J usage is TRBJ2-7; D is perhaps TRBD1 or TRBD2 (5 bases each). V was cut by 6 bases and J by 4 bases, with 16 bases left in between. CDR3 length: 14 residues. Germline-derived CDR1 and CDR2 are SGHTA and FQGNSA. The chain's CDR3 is CASRVPGRSYEQYF. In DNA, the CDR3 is TGTGCCAGCAGAGTTCCGGGACGGAGTTACGAGCAGTACTTC.

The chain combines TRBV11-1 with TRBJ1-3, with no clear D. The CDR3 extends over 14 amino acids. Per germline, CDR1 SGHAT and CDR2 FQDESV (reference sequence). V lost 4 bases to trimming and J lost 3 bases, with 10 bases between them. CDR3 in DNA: TGTGCCAGCAGCTATGAACAGCTTGGAAACACCATATATTTT. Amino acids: CASSYEQLGNTIYF.

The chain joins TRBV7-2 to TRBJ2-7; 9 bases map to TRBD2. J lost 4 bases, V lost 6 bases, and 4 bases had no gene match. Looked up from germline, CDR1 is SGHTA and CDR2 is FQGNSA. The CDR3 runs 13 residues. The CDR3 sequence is CASSSGGSYEQYF. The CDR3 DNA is TGTGCCAGCAGTAGCGGGGGCTCTTACGAGCAGTACTTC.

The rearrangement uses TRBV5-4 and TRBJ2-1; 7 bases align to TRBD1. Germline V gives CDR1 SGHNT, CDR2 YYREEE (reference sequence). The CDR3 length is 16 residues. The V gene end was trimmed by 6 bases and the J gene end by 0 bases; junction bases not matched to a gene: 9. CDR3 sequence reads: CASKGAGPSSYNEQFF. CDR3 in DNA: TGTGCCAGCAAGGGGGCCGGGCCGAGCTCCTACAATGAGCAGTTCTTC.

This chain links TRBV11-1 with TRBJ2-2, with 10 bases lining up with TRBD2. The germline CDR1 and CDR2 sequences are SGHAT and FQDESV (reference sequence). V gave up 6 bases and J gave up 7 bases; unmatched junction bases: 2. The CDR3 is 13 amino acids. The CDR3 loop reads CASSPSGSGELFF. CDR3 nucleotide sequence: TGTGCCAGCAGTCCTAGCGGGAGCGGGGAGCTGTTTTTT.

The chain's CDR3 is CASSSTNINYEQYF. DNA for the CDR3: TGTGCCAGCAGCTCGACAAATATAAACTACGAGCAGTACTTC. This chain connects TRBV7-8 to TRBJ2-7; D call uncertain. CDR3 length: 14 residues. CDR1 is SGHVS, CDR2 FQNEAQ, per germline. Trimming stripped 4 bases from V and 3 bases from J, with 13 bases between.